What follows are 27 T cell receptor beta chains derived from one specimen sequenced in a study of blood T cells in healthy people across ages. Next came a second PCR, run for about 6 to 12 cycles, which used a sample-barcoded 5' primer along with a J-beta primer mix. TCRdb reprocessed the 5' RACE reads with MiXCR, giving one entry per CDR3 protein. The table has 650,000 to 900,000 distinct CDR3 sequences, around 62% seen once. The sequenced sample was blood. These receptors came from a man aged 30 to 45 in good health.

This clonotype was seen more than once but under ten times. The chain couples TRBV5-1 to TRBJ2-1, with 13 bases that match TRBD2. The V segment lost 3 bases and the J segment 4 bases; nucleotides outside the gene matches: 10. CDR3 length: 18 residues. CDR1 SGHRS and CDR2 YFSETQ come from the germline V gene. CDR3 in DNA: TGCGCCAGCAGCTGGCCCCGGACTAGCGGGGGCTATTACAATGAGCAGTTCTTC. It codes for CASSWPRTSGGYYNEQFF.

This clonotype has ten or more counts. The junction does not match germline at one end; this may be a read error. The chain recombines TRBV7-2 with TRBJ2-5, with D unclear. The CDR3 contains 13 residues. CDR1 is SGHTA, CDR2 FQGNSA, per germline. The CDR3 bases are TGTGCCAGCAGCTTCGGCTACCAGGAGACCCAGTACTTC. Translated, it gives CASSFGYQETQYF.

This clonotype was recorded once. V is TRBV6-2 or TRBV6-3 and J is TRBJ2-1; D gene ambiguous. The V gene's germline CDR1 is MNHEY and CDR2 SVGEGT. V shed 5 bases and J shed 8 bases, with 13 bases lying between them. The CDR3 totals 13 residues. Here the CDR3 reads CASSPPAAHEQFF. The CDR3 DNA follows: TGTGCCAGCAGTCCTCCCGCAGCCCATGAGCAGTTCTTC.

The chain has TRBV4-2 and TRBJ2-1; TRBD2 aligns across 9 bases. Germline V gene data show CDR1 as LGHNA and CDR2 as YNFKEQ. V was clipped by 3 bases and J by 5 bases; unmatched bases: 11. The CDR3 sequence is 17 residues long. The CDR3 region is CASSQASGGTINNEQFF. In DNA form, the CDR3 reads TGTGCCAGCAGCCAGGCGAGCGGGGGGACGATAAACAATGAGCAGTTCTTC.

There are a few counts of this clonotype. The chain combines TRBV4-1 with TRBJ2-1, with TRBD2 identical over 9 bases. V was clipped by 0 bases and J by 2 bases; unmatched bases: 5. The CDR3 is 17 amino acids. Germline CDR1 MGHRA, CDR2 YSYEKL. Here the CDR3 reads CASSQDPGTSTYNEQFF. The CDR3 nucleotides are TGCGCCAGCAGCCAAGATCCGGGGACTAGCACCTACAATGAGCAGTTCTTC.

This clonotype came up once. The rearrangement links TRBV6-2 or TRBV6-3 to TRBJ2-2; TRBD2 matches 12 bases. The germline CDR1 and CDR2 sequences are MNHEY and SVGEGT. The V and J ends lost 7 bases and 8 bases, in that order; junction bases with no gene match: 11. The CDR3 sequence is 16 residues long. The CDR3 DNA is TGTGCCAGCACTGGAAGGACTAGCGGGGTTCGAGGGGAGCTGTTTTTT. As protein: CASTGRTSGVRGELFF.

The V gene is TRBV7-8, the J gene TRBJ2-7; 7 nucleotides line up with TRBD1. In germline, CDR1 is SGHVS, CDR2 FQNEAQ. V lost 3 bases and J lost 3; bases outside the gene matches: 8. This CDR3 comprises 15 residues. CDR3 sequence (DNA): TGTGCCAGCAGCTTCTTCCCGCAGGGGGTCTACGAGCAGTACTTC. This codes for CASSFFPQGVYEQYF. Full variable domain (outside the CDR3, taken from reference TRBV7-8 and TRBJ2-7): GAGVSQSPRYKVAKRGQDVALRCDPISGHVSLFWYQQALGQGPEFLTYFQNEAQLDKSGLPSDRFFAERPEGSVSTLKIQRTQQEDSAVYLCASSFFPQGVYEQYFGPGTRLTVT.

In its sample, this clonotype was seen a few times. The chain employs TRBV28 and TRBJ2-1; 8 bases agree with TRBD2. The CDR3 runs to 17 residues. The V gene's germline CDR1 is MDHEN and CDR2 SYDVKM. Trimming took 7 bases from V and 7 from J; bases not matched to a gene: 18. DNA for the CDR3: TGTGCCAGCATCCCCCATATAACGGGGGGGAGGAAGAATGAGCAGTTCTTC. Translation: CASIPHITGGRKNEQFF. The full variable domain, its missing parts supplied by reference TRBV28 and TRBJ2-1, is DVKVTQSSRYLVKRTGEKVFLECVQDMDHENMFWYRQDPGLGLRLIYFSYDVKMKEKGDIPEGYSVSREKKERFSLILESASTNQTSMYLCASIPHITGGRKNEQFFGPGTRLTVL.

This CDR3 is CSALSRGDTQYF. The CDR3 bases are TGCAGTGCTTTATCGCGCGGTGATACGCAGTATTTT. The chain couples TRBV20-1 to TRBJ2-3; D ambiguous. The CDR3 is 12 residues long. Germline CDR1 reads DFQATT; CDR2 reads SNEGSKA (reference sequence). Trimming stripped 5 bases from V and 6 bases from J, with 12 bases between.

This clonotype was detected only a few times. The chain is built from TRBV29-1 and TRBJ2-1; a possible D gene is TRBD1 (6 bases). This CDR3 contains 12 residues. The germline gives CDR1 SQVTM, CDR2 ANQGSEA. Trimming took off 5 bases at V and 10 bases at J, with 15 bases between the two ends. The CDR3 spells CSVPGQSGEQFF. Here the CDR3 DNA reads TGCAGCGTTCCCGGACAGTCTGGAGAGCAGTTCTTC.

This clonotype was recorded a few times. The V and J genes are TRBV12-3 or TRBV12-4 and TRBJ2-7; TRBD1 matches at 9 bases. V was pared by 3 bases and J by 4 bases, with 4 bases of the junction left unmatched. This CDR3 comprises 14 residues. This CDR3 is CASSLGTGMYEQYF. The CDR3 DNA sequence: TGTGCCAGCAGTTTGGGGACAGGGATGTACGAGCAGTACTTC.

CDR3 sequence: CATSRGGDTYGYTF. CDR3 DNA: TGTGCCACCAGCAGAGGCGGAGACACCTATGGCTACACCTTC. The genes are TRBV15 and TRBJ1-2; D gene uncertain. The CDR3 sequence is 14 residues long. Trimming removed 1 base from V and 4 bases from J, with 10 bases in between. Germline V gene sequence: CDR1 LNHNV, CDR2 YYDKDF (reference sequence).

The rearrangement links TRBV20-1 to TRBJ2-3; the D gene could be TRBD1 or TRBD2 (5 bases each). Germline CDR1 and CDR2: DFQATT and SNEGSKA (reference sequence). This CDR3 is 14 amino acids long. The V gene lost 4 bases and the J gene lost 5 bases, with 16 bases spanning the gap. For the CDR3, the DNA is TGCAGTGCTAAACTAGGGGAATCGGGAGATACGCAGTATTTT. Translation: CSAKLGESGDTQYF.

The chain carries TRBV9 and TRBJ2-5; D possibly uses TRBD1 or TRBD2 (5 bases each). Germline assignment: CDR1 SGDLS and CDR2 YYNGEE. The CDR3 is 15 amino acids. Between the trimmed V and J ends, which lost 0 bases and 2 bases, there was a span of 11 bases. Written as DNA, the CDR3 is TGTGCCAGCAGCGTAGACGGGGCACAACAAGAGACCCAGTACTTC. Amino acid sequence: CASSVDGAQQETQYF.

J is TRBJ2-5 and V is TRBV21-1; whether TRBD1, the table's D call, matches the DNA was not checked. The J call may be faulty, since TRBJ2-7 better matches the DNA end. TRBV21-1 is assigned pseudogene status. This CDR3 has 17 amino acids. The CDR3 loop reads CASSSPTRTGDFHEQYF. DNA for the CDR3: TGTGCCAGCAGCAGTCCCACCCGGACAGGGGATTTCCACGAGCAGTACTTC.

The chain employs TRBV25-1 and TRBJ2-7, with TRBD1 as a possible D gene (5 bases). The ends were cut back, 1 base at V and 5 bases at J, with 15 bases in the middle. Germline V gene lookup returns CDR1 MGHDK and CDR2 SYGVNS. This CDR3 is 15 amino acids long. Here the CDR3 reads CASSELSAGLHEQYF. As DNA, the CDR3 is TGTGCCAGCAGTGAATTGAGTGCAGGGCTGCACGAGCAGTACTTC.

This sequence joins TRBV9 and TRBJ2-3, with 9 positions matching TRBD2. The CDR3 is 17 residues long. V was clipped by 4 bases and J by 3 bases; unmatched bases: 12. CDR1 and CDR2 (germline): SGDLS, YYNGEE. This chain's CDR3 is CASSPLGAGGVTDTQYF. CDR3 DNA: TGTGCCAGCAGCCCTTTGGGAGCGGGGGGAGTTACAGATACGCAGTATTTT.

This chain connects TRBV15 to TRBJ1-2; D gene unclear. Germline-derived CDR1 and CDR2 are LNHNV and YYDKDF (reference sequence). The CDR3 is 15 amino acids. Trimming took 0 bases from V and 5 from J, leaving 13 bases between them. CDR3 in amino acids: CATSRDQNEGYGYTF. The CDR3 nucleotides are TGTGCCACCAGCAGAGATCAAAACGAAGGATATGGCTACACCTTC.

This clonotype was counted once. The V call is TRBV3-1, the J call TRBJ2-1; D is possibly TRBD1 (6 bases). Germline V gene data show CDR1 as LGHDT and CDR2 as YNNKEL (reference sequence). With 4 bases removed from V and 5 bases from J, the gap between germline ends came to 15 bases. The length of the CDR3 is 15 residues. CDR3 protein: CASSPTGRDNNEQFF. CDR3 DNA: TGTGCCAGCAGCCCTACTGGCAGGGACAACAATGAGCAGTTCTTC.

The chain carries TRBV7-2 and TRBJ2-7; 11 positions agree with TRBD2. The CDR3 length is 17 residues. Germline V gene lookup returns CDR1 SGHTA and CDR2 FQGNSA. The ends lost 2 bases at V and 0 bases at J; junction bases unmatched: 6. DNA of the CDR3: TGTGCCAGCAGCTTACTAACTAGCGGGGGCCCCTCCTACGAGCAGTACTTC. Translating gives CASSLLTSGGPSYEQYF.

This clonotype was counted only a few times. The V and J genes are TRBV20-1 and TRBJ2-7; 8 bases are a match to TRBD1. Germline CDR1 and CDR2: DFQATT and SNEGSKA (reference sequence). V lost 5 bases, J lost 2 bases, and 8 bases stayed unmatched. The CDR3 contains 14 residues. The CDR3 sequence: CSAPPGQATYEQYF. The CDR3 nucleotides are TGCAGTGCTCCACCGGGACAGGCAACCTACGAGCAGTACTTC.

V and J are TRBV28 and TRBJ2-7; 8 bases map to TRBD1. This CDR3 has 13 residues. Germline V lookup: CDR1 MDHEN, CDR2 SYDVKM. Trimming removed 4 bases from V and 11 bases from J; junction bases left unmatched: 10. CDR3: CASSSGQATREYF. For the CDR3, the DNA is TGTGCCAGCAGTTCGGGACAGGCCACGAGGGAGTACTTC.

V is TRBV29-1 and J is TRBJ1-2, with D unclear. The germline V and J ends were trimmed by 4 bases and 4 bases, with 10 bases remaining between them. There are 12 residues in the CDR3. Germline V gene data show CDR1 as SQVTM and CDR2 as ANQGSEA. The CDR3 DNA sequence: TGCAGCGTTGGTGACACGGGCTATGGCTACACCTTC. Encoded protein: CSVGDTGYGYTF.

The chain links TRBV28 to TRBJ1-1; unclear D gene. V was shortened by 8 bases and J by 4 bases, with 20 bases between the two germline ends. The CDR3 covers 15 residues. CDR1 MDHEN and CDR2 SYDVKM come from the germline V gene. CDR3 residues: CASEGMGGTATEAFF. CDR3 coding DNA: TGTGCCAGCGAAGGGATGGGAGGTACGGCCACTGAAGCTTTCTTT.

With regard to this clonotype: Germline is not matched at one junction end, which may reflect a read error. The chain is built from TRBV27 and TRBJ1-4; no clear D gene. The CDR3 spans 14 residues. The germline V gene has CDR1 MNHEY and CDR2 SMNVEV (reference sequence). The CDR3 DNA is TGCGCCAGCAGTTCGGCCAGAACGAATGAAAAACTGTTTTTT. Its protein is CASSSARTNEKLFF.

The chain employs TRBV12-3 or TRBV12-4 and TRBJ1-2; 9 bases fit TRBD1. This CDR3 comprises 16 residues. The V gene end was trimmed by 2 bases and the J gene end by 4 bases; junction bases not matched to a gene: 8. The CDR3, as DNA: TGTGCCAGCAGTTTAAGTTATACAGGGGGCTTCTATGGCTACACCTTC. It yields the protein CASSLSYTGGFYGYTF.

The chain carries TRBV20-1 and TRBJ2-1; D possibly corresponds to TRBD2 (5 bases). This CDR3 has 13 residues. The germline gives CDR1 DFQATT, CDR2 SNEGSKA (reference sequence). V shed 1 base and J shed 5 bases, with 9 bases lying between them. The CDR3 DNA sequence: TGCAGTGCTAGAGCCCCGGGGAACAATGAGCAGTTCTTC. This gives the protein CSARAPGNNEQFF.